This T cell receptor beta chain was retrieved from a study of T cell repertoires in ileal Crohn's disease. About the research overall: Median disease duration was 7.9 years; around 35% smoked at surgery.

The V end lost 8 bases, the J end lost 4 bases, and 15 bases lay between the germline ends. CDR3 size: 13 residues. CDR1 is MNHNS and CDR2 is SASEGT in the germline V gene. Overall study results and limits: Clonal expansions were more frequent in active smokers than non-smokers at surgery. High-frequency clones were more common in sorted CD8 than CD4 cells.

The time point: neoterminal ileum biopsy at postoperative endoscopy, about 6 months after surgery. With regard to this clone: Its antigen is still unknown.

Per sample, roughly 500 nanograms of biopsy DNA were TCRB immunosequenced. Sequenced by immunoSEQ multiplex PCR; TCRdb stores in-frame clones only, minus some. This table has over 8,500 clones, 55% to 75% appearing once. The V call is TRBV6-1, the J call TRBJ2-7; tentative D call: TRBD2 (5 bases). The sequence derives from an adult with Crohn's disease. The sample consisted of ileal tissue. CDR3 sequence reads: CASREISGYEQYF. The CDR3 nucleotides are TGTGCCAGCCGCGAAATATCGGGATACGAGCAGTACTTC.